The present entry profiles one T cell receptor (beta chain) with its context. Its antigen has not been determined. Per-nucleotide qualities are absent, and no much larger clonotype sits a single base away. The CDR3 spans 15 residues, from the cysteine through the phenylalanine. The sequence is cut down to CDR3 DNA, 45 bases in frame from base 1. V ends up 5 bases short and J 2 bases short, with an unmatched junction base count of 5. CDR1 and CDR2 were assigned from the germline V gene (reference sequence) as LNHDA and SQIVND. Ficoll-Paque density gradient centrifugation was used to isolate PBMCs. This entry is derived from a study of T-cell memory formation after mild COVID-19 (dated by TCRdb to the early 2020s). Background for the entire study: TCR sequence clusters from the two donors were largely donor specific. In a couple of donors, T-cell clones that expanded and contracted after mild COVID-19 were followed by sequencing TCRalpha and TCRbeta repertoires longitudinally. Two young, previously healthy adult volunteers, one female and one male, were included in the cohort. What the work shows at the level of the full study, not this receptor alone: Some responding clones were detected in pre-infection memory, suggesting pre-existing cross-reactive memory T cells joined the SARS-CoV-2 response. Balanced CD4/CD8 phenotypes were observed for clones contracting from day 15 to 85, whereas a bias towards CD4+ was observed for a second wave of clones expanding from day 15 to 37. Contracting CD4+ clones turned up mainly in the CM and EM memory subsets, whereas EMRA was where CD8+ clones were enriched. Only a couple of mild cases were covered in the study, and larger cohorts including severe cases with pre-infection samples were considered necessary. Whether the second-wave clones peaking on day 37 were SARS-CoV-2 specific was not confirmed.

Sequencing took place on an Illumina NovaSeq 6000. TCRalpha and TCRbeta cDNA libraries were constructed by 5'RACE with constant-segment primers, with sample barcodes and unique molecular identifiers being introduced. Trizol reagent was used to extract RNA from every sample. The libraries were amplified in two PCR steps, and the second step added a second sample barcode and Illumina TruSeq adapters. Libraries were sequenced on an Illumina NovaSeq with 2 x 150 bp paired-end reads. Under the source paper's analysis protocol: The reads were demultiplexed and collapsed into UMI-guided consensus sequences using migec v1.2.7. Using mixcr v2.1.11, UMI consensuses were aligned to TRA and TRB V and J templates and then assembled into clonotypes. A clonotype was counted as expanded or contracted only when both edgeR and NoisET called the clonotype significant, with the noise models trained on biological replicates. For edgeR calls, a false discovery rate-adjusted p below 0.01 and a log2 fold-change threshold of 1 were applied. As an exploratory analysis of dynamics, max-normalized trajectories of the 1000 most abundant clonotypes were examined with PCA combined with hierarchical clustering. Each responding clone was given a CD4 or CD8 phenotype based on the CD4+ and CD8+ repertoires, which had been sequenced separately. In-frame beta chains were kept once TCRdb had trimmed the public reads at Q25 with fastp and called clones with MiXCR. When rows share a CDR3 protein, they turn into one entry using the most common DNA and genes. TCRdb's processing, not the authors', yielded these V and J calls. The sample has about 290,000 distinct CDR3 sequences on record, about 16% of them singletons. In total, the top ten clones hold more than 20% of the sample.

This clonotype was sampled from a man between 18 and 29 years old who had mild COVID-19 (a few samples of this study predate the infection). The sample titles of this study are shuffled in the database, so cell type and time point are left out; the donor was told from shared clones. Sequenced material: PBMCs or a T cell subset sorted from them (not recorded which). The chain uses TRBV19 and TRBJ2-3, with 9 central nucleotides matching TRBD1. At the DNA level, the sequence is TGTGCCAGTAGTGCCCGGACAGGGGTCACAGATACGCAGTATTTT. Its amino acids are CASSARTGVTDTQYF.